Described below is a single TCR beta chain sequence and its context. The source of the sample is a study of blood T cell repertoires in COVID-19. Overall study context: Spain, Italy and the United States supplied samples that represented acute and convalescent COVID-19. Sources were T cells, B-cell-depleted T cells, or PBMCs; the material itself was cDNA or gDNA.

Per the study methods: It was from reference gene primer amplification that nucleated cell counts were estimated. Only in-frame clones appear in the TCRdb table, and some are missing; sequencing was by immunoSEQ multiplex PCR. D and trimming were read from the DNA, whereas the V and J calls and clone size are those reported in that table. The sample has 330,000 or so clones, approximately 89% seen once. Losses at the gene ends were 1 base for V and 5 bases for J; bases not matched to a gene: 5. Germline values: CDR1 SGHTA, CDR2 FQGNSA. The CDR3 is 15 residues long. Enrollment of patients from Seattle took place during active infection, with longitudinal follow-up.

The TCR originated in a woman aged 60-70 years with COVID-19, enrolled during active disease. The sequenced sample consisted of peripheral blood. The chain has TRBV7-2 and TRBJ2-5; 9 bases are shared with TRBD2. The CDR3 here is CASSLGLAGWETQYF. The CDR3 DNA reads TGTGCCAGCAGCTTAGGGCTAGCGGGGTGGGAGACCCAGTACTTC.